The next 17 T cell receptor beta chains were all read from a single sample in a study of shared clonotypes between healthy human individuals. The assay was immunoSEQ multiplex PCR, and TCRdb's table has in-frame clones only and misses some. The table includes fewer than 850,000 clones, roughly 70% detected once. The sample consisted of memory CD4+ T cells sorted from blood. As for subset: CD45RA-negative fraction. The receptors derive from a woman aged 25 to 45 in good health.

The J gene is TRBJ1-5, the V gene TRBV27; 7 bases fit TRBD1. The CDR3 runs to 14 residues. CDR1 and CDR2 from the germline V gene are MNHEY and SMNVEV (reference sequence). V gave up 5 bases and J gave up 2 bases; unmatched junction bases: 3. The CDR3 loop is CASSGDSRNQPQHF. CDR3 sequence (DNA): TGTGCCAGCAGTGGGGACAGCCGCAATCAGCCCCAGCATTTT.

This clone has only a few counts. V usage is TRBV30 and J usage is TRBJ1-5; weak D call: TRBD1 (5 bases). This CDR3 contains 15 residues. Germline CDR1 reads GTSNPN; CDR2 reads SVGIG (reference sequence). Trimming took off 4 bases at V and 1 base at J, with 14 bases between the two ends. CDR3 in amino acids: CAWTQGSSSNQPQHF. The CDR3 coding sequence is TGTGCCTGGACCCAGGGATCGTCCAGCAATCAGCCCCAGCATTTT.

This chain links TRBV7-9 with TRBJ1-2; 9 nucleotides align to TRBD1. CDR1 and CDR2 from the germline V gene are SEHNR and FQNEAQ (reference sequence). V gave up 5 bases and J gave up 2 bases; unmatched junction bases: 6. The CDR3 totals 15 residues. This CDR3 is CASSDPTGGNYGYTF. CDR3 coding DNA: TGTGCCAGCAGCGACCCGACAGGGGGAAACTATGGCTACACCTTC.

In DNA form, the CDR3 reads TGTGCCAGCAGACCACAGGGGAGCAATCAGCCCCAGCATTTT. Translating gives CASRPQGSNQPQHF. The chain combines TRBV27 with TRBJ1-5; 7 positions agree with TRBD1. This CDR3 is 14 amino acids long. Germline CDR1 is MNHEY and CDR2 is SMNVEV (reference sequence). V shed 6 bases, J shed 1 base, and the junction held 3 bases outside the gene matches.

The rearrangement uses TRBV5-4 and TRBJ1-2; 11 bases agree with TRBD1. The germline V gene encodes CDR1 SGHNT and CDR2 YYREEE (reference sequence). CDR3 length equals 15 residues. J gave up 5 bases and V 4 bases, and 7 bases lay outside the gene matches. CDR3 sequence (DNA): TGTGCCAGCAGCCCAGGACAGGGGGCAATTTATGGCTACACCTTC. It encodes CASSPGQGAIYGYTF.

This clone has only a few counts. The CDR3 DNA is TGTGCCAGCAGTCTACCAACCGGGACAGGGAACTTAAATGAGCAGTTCTTC. As protein: CASSLPTGTGNLNEQFF. The chain combines TRBV2 with TRBJ2-1; the match to TRBD1 covers 9 bases. The CDR3 runs to 17 residues. V lost 5 bases, J lost 7 bases, and 15 bases stayed unmatched. Germline CDR1 is SNHLY and CDR2 is FYNNEI.

This clone has more than one count but fewer than ten. The chain uses TRBV6-4 and TRBJ2-7; D not resolved. This CDR3 contains 13 residues. Germline V gives CDR1 MRHNA, CDR2 SNTAGT. Trimming shortened V by 6 bases and J by 3 bases, and 12 bases separated the two germline ends. The CDR3 region is CASSQDRVYEQYF. CDR3 coding DNA: TGTGCCAGCAGCCAGGACCGAGTCTACGAGCAGTACTTC.

This clone was found many times. The sample holds other DNA sequences that translate to the same CDR3. This chain joins TRBV6-5 and TRBJ1-4; 10 bases align to TRBD1. This CDR3 has 15 residues. Germline-derived CDR1 and CDR2 are MNHEY and SVGAGI. The V segment lost 4 bases and the J segment 7 bases; nucleotides outside the gene matches: 6. This CDR3 reads CASSSAGTGVEKLFF. DNA for the CDR3: TGTGCCAGCAGTTCCGCCGGGACAGGGGTTGAAAAACTGTTTTTT.

This chain joins TRBV6-1 and TRBJ2-7, with D possibly TRBD2 on 5 matching bases. The germline CDR1 and CDR2 sequences are MNHNS and SASEGT. V was shortened by 6 bases and J by 6 bases, with 15 bases between the two germline ends. CDR3 length: 13 residues. The CDR3 DNA reads as TGTGCCAGCAGCCGTACAGACTATTCCGAGCAGTACTTC. Encoded protein: CASSRTDYSEQYF.

The V gene is TRBV5-4, the J gene TRBJ2-7; 9 nucleotides agree with TRBD1. The ends lost 4 bases at V and 5 bases at J; junction bases unmatched: 10. This CDR3 is built from 15 residues. Germline assignment: CDR1 SGHNT and CDR2 YYREEE (reference sequence). The CDR3 DNA reads as TGTGCCAGCAGCATAACTAACAGGGGGCGGAACGAGCAGTACTTC. It specifies CASSITNRGRNEQYF.

This sequence joins TRBV6-6 and TRBJ2-7; D perhaps matches TRBD1 (7 bases). Trimming left V 6 bases short and J 3 bases short, with 18 bases between. Germline lookup yields CDR1 MNHNY and CDR2 SVGAGI (reference sequence). The CDR3 is made up of 15 amino acids. CDR3 nucleotide sequence: TGTGCCAGCAGACTGTACGCGGGACAGAACTACGAGCAGTACTTC. Translating it yields CASRLYAGQNYEQYF.

Only one count was recorded for this clone. V usage is TRBV5-1 and J usage is TRBJ2-2, with 10 bases lining up with TRBD2. From germline, CDR1 is SGHRS and CDR2 YFSETQ. Trimming removed 4 bases from V and 6 bases from J; junction bases left unmatched: 6. This CDR3 comprises 15 residues. The DNA of the CDR3 is TGCGCCAGCAGCGAGTCCGGGACTAGCGCCGGGGAGCTGTTTTTT. This encodes CASSESGTSAGELFF.

This chain links TRBV18 with TRBJ2-7, with 12 bases that match TRBD2. Germline V gene sequence: CDR1 KGHSH, CDR2 LQKENI. V lost 1 base and J lost 4; bases outside the gene matches: 5. This CDR3 contains 16 residues. For the CDR3, the DNA is TGTGCCAGCTCACCACTCGAGACTAGCGGGAGATACGAGCAGTACTTC. Protein product: CASSPLETSGRYEQYF.

V is TRBV2 and J is TRBJ2-2, with unresolved D. Trimming left V 7 bases short and J 1 base short, with 10 bases between. This CDR3 has 14 residues. The V gene's germline CDR1 is SNHLY and CDR2 FYNNEI. CDR3 residues: CASTLRQNTGELFF. The CDR3 nucleotides read TGTGCCAGCACCCTGAGGCAGAACACCGGGGAGCTGTTTTTT.

V gene TRBV27 combines with J gene TRBJ2-5; 9 bases are a match to TRBD2. V was clipped by 3 bases and J by 4 bases; unmatched bases: 9. This CDR3 comprises 16 residues. Germline-derived CDR1 and CDR2 are MNHEY and SMNVEV (reference sequence). The CDR3 sequence is CASSFVSGSAPETQYF. CDR3 sequence (DNA): TGTGCCAGCAGTTTTGTTAGCGGGAGTGCTCCAGAGACCCAGTACTTC.

V usage is TRBV2 and J usage is TRBJ2-5; 7 bases agree with TRBD1. V gave up 6 bases and J gave up 1 base; unmatched junction bases: 14. Germline V CDR1 and CDR2: SNHLY, FYNNEI. This CDR3 is 17 amino acids long. The CDR3 reads CASREFSGTAIQETQYF. CDR3 bases: TGTGCCAGCAGGGAATTTTCCGGGACAGCAATCCAAGAGACCCAGTACTTC.

V usage is TRBV19 and J usage is TRBJ2-7; 8 positions agree with TRBD2. This CDR3 has 13 amino acids. Trimming removed 7 bases from V and 3 bases from J; junction bases left unmatched: 5. Germline V gives CDR1 LNHDA, CDR2 SQIVND (reference sequence). The CDR3 DNA reads TGTGCCAGTAATGGAGCGGGAGACTACGAGCAGTACTTC. It codes for CASNGAGDYEQYF.